A selection of T cell receptor beta chains follows, all from one sample in a study of regulatory T cells in long-lasting Graves disease. TCRdb itself ran the multiplex PCR reads through MiXCR, one entry per CDR3 protein. The sample lists around 420,000 distinct CDR3 sequences; 15% to 19% were seen once. Sequencing used peripheral blood mononuclear cells (PBMCs), obtained at new diagnosis, from a patient treated with antithyroid drugs. Receptors were obtained from a female donor with Graves disease. The CDR3 runs from the conserved cysteine through the conserved F or W. A D gene is named only where the DNA matches it firmly. Clone size is shown for a subset of rows, as once, few, many or a class of expanded clone.

>.|TRBJ2-1|TRBD2|TRBV7-2
TGTGCCAGCAGCTTAGGAGGGACTAGCGCCTACAATGAGCAGTTCTTC
CASSLGGTSAYNEQFF
>many|TRBJ2-1|TRBD2|TRBV13
TGTGCCAGCAACCTGGGGACTAGCGGGAGCTCCTACAATGAGCAGTTCTTC
CASNLGTSGSSYNEQFF
>many|TRBJ2-1|.|TRBV2
TGTGCCAGCAATCGGCTAGCAACATACAATGAGCAGTTCTTC
CASNRLATYNEQFF
>many|TRBJ2-7|TRBD2|TRBV29-1
TGCAGCGTTGAGGTCGGGACTAGCGGGCTCTCCTACGAGCAGTACTTC
CSVEVGTSGLSYEQYF
>many|TRBJ2-2|TRBD1|TRBV12-3/TRBV12-4
TGTGCCAGCACTTTCTGGACAGGGGGGACCGGGGAGCTGTTTTTT
CASTFWTGGTGELFF
>many|TRBJ2-1|.|TRBV5-1
TGCGCCAGCAGCTCGGAGGGGGTTGGTGTGAATGAGCAGTTCTTC
CASSSEGVGVNEQFF
>many|TRBJ2-5|TRBD2|TRBV6-1
TGTGCCATTCAAAAAGCGGGGGAAGAGACCCAGTACTTC
CAIQKAGEETQYF
>.|TRBJ2-7|.|TRBV7-9
TGTGCCAGCAGCCCCCGAGTGAGCGGAGCAAAAGCCTACGAGCAGTACTTC
CASSPRVSGAKAYEQYF
>.|TRBJ2-7|TRBD2|TRBV27
TGTGCCAGCAGTTTCCCCTCTAGCGGGAACTACGAGCAGTACTTC
CASSFPSSGNYEQYF
>.|TRBJ2-5|.|TRBV6-5
TGTGCCAGCAGTTACTCGGGGAAAGAGACCCAGTACTTC
CASSYSGKETQYF
>many|TRBJ2-2|.|TRBV6-1
TGTGCCAGCAGCGCAGGGGACACCGGGGAGCTGTTTTTT
CASSAGDTGELFF
>.|TRBJ2-3|TRBD2|TRBV7-2
TGTGCCAGCATTGCACCGGGACTAGCTGGAACAGATACGCAGTATTTT
CASIAPGLAGTDTQYF
>many|TRBJ2-3|.|TRBV30
TGTGCCTGGAGTGTAGATACGCAGTATTTT
CAWSVDTQYF
>many|TRBJ2-3|.|TRBV4-3
TGCGCCAGCAGACGCGGCCGGACTCCCGATTCCACAGATACGCAGTATTTT
CASRRGRTPDSTDTQYF
>many|TRBJ2-3|.|TRBV20-1
TGCAGTGCTAGAGATATAGGCGGCAGCACAGATACGCAGTATTTT
CSARDIGGSTDTQYF
>.|TRBJ2-3|.|TRBV6-9
TGTGCCAGCAGTTATAGCCCAGATACGCAGTATTTT
CASSYSPDTQYF
>many|TRBJ2-7|TRBD1|TRBV7-2
TGTGCCAGCAGCTTACGGGACAGGGTCCAAGAGCAGTACTTC
CASSLRDRVQEQYF
>many|TRBJ1-4|.|TRBV7-9
TGTGCCAGCAGACCATACGGAGGAACGACTAATGAAAAACTGTTTTTT
CASRPYGGTTNEKLFF
>many|TRBJ1-1|TRBD1|TRBV6-2/TRBV6-3
TGTGCCAGCAGACTGGACAGGGGGAACACTGAAGCTTTCTTT
CASRLDRGNTEAFF
>many|TRBJ2-7|.|TRBV20-1
TGCAGTGCTAGAGATCGGTTTAGCGTGTACGAGCAGTACTTC
CSARDRFSVYEQYF
>many|TRBJ1-1|.|TRBV2
TGTGCCAGCAACCAGGGCACTGAAGCTTTCTTT
CASNQGTEAFF
>many|TRBJ1-4|.|TRBV5-1
TGCGCCAGCAGCTCGGTGGTGGGGATGAGTGAAAAACTGTTTTTT
CASSSVVGMSEKLFF
>few|TRBJ1-1|.|TRBV27
TGTGCCAGTAGTAGAGGACTGATGAACACTGAAGCTTTCTTT
CASSRGLMNTEAFF
>many|TRBJ2-7|TRBD2|TRBV6-1
TGTGCCAGCAGTGAGGGACTAGCGGGTTTCTACGAGCAGTACTTC
CASSEGLAGFYEQYF
>once|TRBJ2-3|TRBD2|TRBV2
TGTGCCAGCAGAGATTATAGCGGGAGCTTAGATACGCAGTATTTT
CASRDYSGSLDTQYF
>many|TRBJ2-7|.|TRBV5-1
TGCGCCAGCAGCCCCTTCGGGGGGCCAGCGGACGAGCAGTACTTC
CASSPFGGPADEQYF
>many|TRBJ1-1|.|TRBV30
TGTGCCTGGAGTCTGACGGTCAACACTGAAGCTTTCTTT
CAWSLTVNTEAFF
>.|TRBJ2-2|TRBD2|TRBV30
TGTGCCTGGTCTTCTAGCGGGAGAGTCGGCACCGGGGAGCTGTTTTTT
CAWSSSGRVGTGELFF
>many|TRBJ2-3|TRBD2|TRBV20-1
TGCAGTGCTAGAGGGATAGCGGGGGATCATCCTAAGACAGATACGCAGTATTTT
CSARGIAGDHPKTDTQYF